A selection of T cell receptor beta chains follows, all from one sample in a study of CXCR3-negative and CXCR3-positive naive CD8 T cells. TCRdb reanalyzed the 5' RACE reads and collapses them to one entry per CDR3 protein, without DNA. The specimen's table records roughly 63,000 distinct CDR3 sequences. The source material was naive CXCR3+ CD8+ T cells from blood. These receptors all stem from a human donor in good health. Some clones in this sample may be carry-over from other donors' samples. Both conserved end residues are part of each CDR3. The size field is filled for only some rows; it gives once, few, many or a size class.

clone size	V gene	J gene	CDR3 protein
NA	TRBV12-3/TRBV12-4	TRBJ2-1	CASNSGQNEQFF
NA	TRBV28	TRBJ2-7	CASSPRSTGEQYF
NA	TRBV29-1	TRBJ2-2	CSVGGDTGELFF
NA	TRBV4-1	TRBJ1-1	CASSQGSRAFISEAFF
NA	TRBV12-3/TRBV12-4	TRBJ2-2	CASSLRGFGTGELFF
NA	TRBV14	TRBJ2-3	CASSQGGRGQDTQYF
NA	TRBV10-3	TRBJ2-7	CAISDRVSYEQYF
NA	TRBV6-1	TRBJ1-1	CASSRGQYEAFF
NA	TRBV29-1	TRBJ2-1	CSVVGQGYNEQFF
NA	TRBV18	TRBJ2-7	CASSPPSTYEQYF
NA	TRBV30	TRBJ2-7	CAWSVPGRETYEQYF
NA	TRBV24-1	TRBJ2-1	CATSDSNPGPRANNEQFF
NA	TRBV25-1	TRBJ1-2	CASSVAGTYGYTF
NA	TRBV6-5	TRBJ2-4	CASSITRLAGGKNIQYF
NA	TRBV29-1	TRBJ1-2	CSVLNRVGGYTF
NA	TRBV29-1	TRBJ2-3	CSVDEGAYDTQYF
NA	TRBV4-1	TRBJ2-1	CASSRGLGVEQFF
NA	TRBV7-9	TRBJ2-4	CASSLPGLAGAGGKNIQYF
NA	TRBV7-2	TRBJ2-3	CASSSPAGTSGGLRQYF
NA	TRBV29-1	TRBJ2-1	CSVPRTYNEQFF
NA	TRBV19	TRBJ2-2	CASSTTGANTGELFF
NA	TRBV6-2/TRBV6-3	TRBJ2-7	CASSYLGLSYEQYF
NA	TRBV7-3	TRBJ2-3	CASSSDPGTPSTDTQYF
NA	TRBV7-2	TRBJ1-6	CASSFPHMGSDSPLHF
NA	TRBV9	TRBJ2-2	CASSVAVGKEDPGELFF
NA	TRBV29-1	TRBJ2-7	CSVVNPSSYEQYF
NA	TRBV10-3	TRBJ2-3	CAISESITGLPDTQYF
NA	TRBV29-1	TRBJ2-7	CSVDFDEGQRTPEQYF
NA	TRBV29-1	TRBJ2-2	CSGGGGQNTGELFF
NA	TRBV7-3	TRBJ2-1	CASSLIGGGDNEQFF
NA	TRBV7-7	TRBJ2-7	CASSPRQGRSYEQYF
NA	TRBV5-1	TRBJ2-2	CASSGDRETGELFF
NA	TRBV25-1	TRBJ2-3	CASSDIAGVADTQYF
NA	TRBV29-1	TRBJ2-1	CSVDSLEDEQFF
NA	TRBV7-8	TRBJ2-3	CASSSPEVGGGPGHTQYF
NA	TRBV19	TRBJ1-5	CASSLGLESYQPQHF
NA	TRBV20-1	TRBJ2-7	CSGTSGGGYEQYF
NA	TRBV7-6	TRBJ1-6	CASSRQGFNSPLHF
NA	TRBV3-1	TRBJ2-7	CASTSPGREREQYF
NA	TRBV7-9	TRBJ2-1	CASSLDIAVNEQFF
NA	TRBV7-3	TRBJ2-1	CASSSQNNEQFF
NA	TRBV10-3	TRBJ2-1	CAIGRGLGDNEQFF
NA	TRBV10-3	TRBJ2-2	CATIAGPGELFF
NA	TRBV6-2/TRBV6-3	TRBJ2-7	CASMDGAYEQYF
NA	TRBV6-5	TRBJ2-5	CASRFNRGPETQYF
NA	TRBV14	TRBJ2-2	CASSQKGLAGELFF
NA	TRBV20-1	TRBJ1-1	CSARDHLNSPEAFF
NA	TRBV10-3	TRBJ2-1	CAISGYSGGFYNEQFF
NA	TRBV6-1	TRBJ2-5	CASSDPGMQETQYF
NA	TRBV7-6	TRBJ2-6	CASSRGSGANVLTF
NA	TRBV12-3/TRBV12-4	TRBJ1-5	CASSFGSHQPQHF
NA	TRBV24-1	TRBJ1-1	CATSDRQGLSEAFF
NA	TRBV20-1	TRBJ1-1	CSARDGTARNTEAFF
medium-sized	TRBV5-1	TRBJ2-3	CASSTDPDRDTDTQYF
NA	TRBV29-1	TRBJ2-7	CSGLDAYEQYF